The clone carrying this T cell receptor (beta chain) showed up just a few times. What it binds is not known. 450 to 600 ng RNA was reverse transcribed with alpha and beta constant-region primers. Each of the alpha and beta chains got its own library through chain-specific third strand synthesis with indices. Each cDNA molecule was barcoded, and a single primer pair amplified each chain. Via MiXCR, TCRdb re-called the 5' RACE reads, giving one row per CDR3 protein. The sample lists roughly 10,000 distinct CDR3 sequences, about 5.2% occurring once. This CDR3 region has 16 residues. Germline CDR1 SNHLY, CDR2 FYNNEI. V was cut by 2 bases and J by 0 bases, with 12 bases left in between. All unsorted peripheral T cells were captured because whole blood was used without fractionation. RNA came from more than 2 ml of peripheral blood. This sample is part of a study of HIV-infected patients and healthy controls.

Findings of the study overall: Eight alpha and eight beta V genes differed significantly in mean usage between HIV-infected patients and controls.

Specimen: blood, collected before antiretroviral therapy. The V and J genes are TRBV2 and TRBJ2-3; no reliable D call. The source is an adult with HIV infection. The CDR3 DNA reads as TGTGCCAGCAGTGAATATTCGTGGGAAAGCACAGATACGCAGTATTTT. It translates to CASSEYSWESTDTQYF.